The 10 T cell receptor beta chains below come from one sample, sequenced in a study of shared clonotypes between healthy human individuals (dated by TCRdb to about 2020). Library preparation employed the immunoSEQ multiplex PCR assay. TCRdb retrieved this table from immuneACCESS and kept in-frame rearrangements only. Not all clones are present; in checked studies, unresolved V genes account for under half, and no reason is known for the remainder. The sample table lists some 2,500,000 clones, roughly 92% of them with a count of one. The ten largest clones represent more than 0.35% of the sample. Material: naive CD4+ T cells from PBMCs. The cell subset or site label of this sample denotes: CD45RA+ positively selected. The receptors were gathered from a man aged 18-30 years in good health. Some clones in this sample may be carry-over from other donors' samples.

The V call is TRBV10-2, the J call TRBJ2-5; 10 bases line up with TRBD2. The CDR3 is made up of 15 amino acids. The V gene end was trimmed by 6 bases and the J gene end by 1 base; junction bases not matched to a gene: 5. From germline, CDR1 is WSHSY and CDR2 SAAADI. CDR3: CASSQREGIQETQYF. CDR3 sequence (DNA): TGCGCCAGCAGCCAGCGGGAGGGGATCCAAGAGACCCAGTACTTC.

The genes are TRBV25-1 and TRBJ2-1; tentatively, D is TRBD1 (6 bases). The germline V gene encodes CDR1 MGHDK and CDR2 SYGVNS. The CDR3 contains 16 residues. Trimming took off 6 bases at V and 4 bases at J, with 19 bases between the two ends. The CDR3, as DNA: TGTGCCAGCAGGGATAAACAGGGCAAAGGGTACAATGAGCAGTTCTTC. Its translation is CASRDKQGKGYNEQFF. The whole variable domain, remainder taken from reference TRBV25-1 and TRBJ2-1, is EADIYQTPRYLVIGTGKKITLECSQTMGHDKMYWYQQDPGMELHLIHYSYGVNSTEKGDLSSESTVSRIRTEHFPLTLESARPSHTSQYLCASRDKQGKGYNEQFFGPGTRLTVL.

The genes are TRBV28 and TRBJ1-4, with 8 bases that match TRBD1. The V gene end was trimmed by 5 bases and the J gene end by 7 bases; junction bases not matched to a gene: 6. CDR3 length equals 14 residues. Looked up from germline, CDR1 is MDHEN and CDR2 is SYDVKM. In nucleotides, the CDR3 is TGTGCCAGCAGTATTCCAGGGGGCAGTGAAAAACTGTTTTTT. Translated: CASSIPGGSEKLFF.

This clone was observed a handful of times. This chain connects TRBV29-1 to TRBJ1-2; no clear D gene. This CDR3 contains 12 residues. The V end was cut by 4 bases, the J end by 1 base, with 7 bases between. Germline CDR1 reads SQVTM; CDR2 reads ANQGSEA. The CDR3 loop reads CSVVGFNYGYTF. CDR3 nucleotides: TGCAGCGTTGTCGGGTTTAACTATGGCTACACCTTC.

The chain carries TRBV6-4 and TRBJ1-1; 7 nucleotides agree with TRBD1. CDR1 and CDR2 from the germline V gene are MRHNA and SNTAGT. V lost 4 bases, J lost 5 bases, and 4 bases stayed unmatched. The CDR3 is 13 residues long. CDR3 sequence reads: CASSGQQGTEAFF. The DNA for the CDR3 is TGTGCCAGCAGTGGACAACAGGGGACTGAAGCTTTCTTT.

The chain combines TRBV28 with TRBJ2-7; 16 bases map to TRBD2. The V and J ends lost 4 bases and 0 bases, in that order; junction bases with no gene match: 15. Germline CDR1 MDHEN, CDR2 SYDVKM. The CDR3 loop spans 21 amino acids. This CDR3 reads CASSSGRPGTSGRGGSYEQYF. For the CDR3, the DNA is TGTGCCAGCAGTTCGGGCCGTCCCGGGACTAGCGGGAGGGGAGGCTCCTACGAGCAGTACTTC.

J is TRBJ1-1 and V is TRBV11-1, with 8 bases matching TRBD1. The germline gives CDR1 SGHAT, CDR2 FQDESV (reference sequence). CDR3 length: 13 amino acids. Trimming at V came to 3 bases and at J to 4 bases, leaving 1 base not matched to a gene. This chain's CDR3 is CASSFDRGTEAFF. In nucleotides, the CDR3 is TGTGCCAGCAGCTTTGACAGGGGCACTGAAGCTTTCTTT.

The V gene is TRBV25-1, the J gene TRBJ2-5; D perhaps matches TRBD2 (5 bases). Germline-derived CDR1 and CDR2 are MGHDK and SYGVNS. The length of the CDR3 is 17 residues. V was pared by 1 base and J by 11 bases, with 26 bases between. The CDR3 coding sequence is TGTGCCAGCAGTGAATCCCTACGTGGGAGTCGGGTGGGTGAGCAGTACTTC. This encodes CASSESLRGSRVGEQYF.

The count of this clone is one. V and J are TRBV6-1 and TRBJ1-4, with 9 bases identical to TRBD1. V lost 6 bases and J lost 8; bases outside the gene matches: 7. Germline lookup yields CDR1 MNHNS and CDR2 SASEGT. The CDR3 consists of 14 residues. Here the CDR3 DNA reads TGTGCCAGCAGATCACCGGGACAGGGCGAAAAACTGTTTTTT. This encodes CASRSPGQGEKLFF.

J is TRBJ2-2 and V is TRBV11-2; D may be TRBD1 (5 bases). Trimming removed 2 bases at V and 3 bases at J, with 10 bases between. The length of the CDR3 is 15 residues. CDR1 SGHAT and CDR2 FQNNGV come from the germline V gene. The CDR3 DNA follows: TGTGCCAGCAGCTTATCCGCAGGGTACACCGGGGAGCTGTTTTTT. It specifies CASSLSAGYTGELFF.